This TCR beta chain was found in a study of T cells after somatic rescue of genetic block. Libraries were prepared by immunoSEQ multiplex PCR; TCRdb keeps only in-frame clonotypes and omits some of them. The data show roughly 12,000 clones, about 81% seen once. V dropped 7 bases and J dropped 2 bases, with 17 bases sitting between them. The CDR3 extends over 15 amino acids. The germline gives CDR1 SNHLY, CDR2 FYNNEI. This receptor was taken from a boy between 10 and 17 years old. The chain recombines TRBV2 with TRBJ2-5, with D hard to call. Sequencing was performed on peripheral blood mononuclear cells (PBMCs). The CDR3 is CASTPNNWDQETQYF. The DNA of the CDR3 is TGTGCCAGCACTCCAAATAATTGGGATCAAGAGACCCAGTACTTC. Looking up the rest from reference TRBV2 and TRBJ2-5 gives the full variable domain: EPEVTQTPSHQVTQMGQEVILRCVPISNHLYFYWYRQILGQKVEFLVSFYNNEISEKSEIFDDQFSVERPDGSNFTLKIRSTKLEDSAMYFCASTPNNWDQETQYFGPGTRLLVL.